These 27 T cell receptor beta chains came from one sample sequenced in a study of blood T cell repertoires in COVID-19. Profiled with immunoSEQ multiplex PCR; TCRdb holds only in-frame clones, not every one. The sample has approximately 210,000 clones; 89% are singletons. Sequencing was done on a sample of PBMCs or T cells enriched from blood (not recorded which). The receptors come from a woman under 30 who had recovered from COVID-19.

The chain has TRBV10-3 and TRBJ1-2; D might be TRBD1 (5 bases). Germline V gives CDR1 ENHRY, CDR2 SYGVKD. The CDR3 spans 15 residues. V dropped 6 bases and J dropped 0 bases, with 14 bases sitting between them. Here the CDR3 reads CAIRLTGDPNYGYTF. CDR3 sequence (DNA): TGTGCCATCAGACTAACAGGAGACCCTAACTATGGCTACACCTTC.

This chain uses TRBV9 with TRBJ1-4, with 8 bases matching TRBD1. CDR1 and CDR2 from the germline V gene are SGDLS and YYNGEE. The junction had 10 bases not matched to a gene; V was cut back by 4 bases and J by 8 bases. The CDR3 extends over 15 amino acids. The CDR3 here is CASSPEDRVEEKLFF. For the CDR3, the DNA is TGTGCCAGCAGCCCAGAGGACAGGGTCGAAGAAAAACTGTTTTTT.

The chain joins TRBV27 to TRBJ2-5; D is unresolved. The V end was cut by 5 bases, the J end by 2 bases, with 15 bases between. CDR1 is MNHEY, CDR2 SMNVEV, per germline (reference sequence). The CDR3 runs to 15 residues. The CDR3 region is CASSPPQAGQETQYF. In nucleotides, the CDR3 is TGTGCCAGCAGTCCCCCCCAGGCAGGACAAGAGACCCAGTACTTC.

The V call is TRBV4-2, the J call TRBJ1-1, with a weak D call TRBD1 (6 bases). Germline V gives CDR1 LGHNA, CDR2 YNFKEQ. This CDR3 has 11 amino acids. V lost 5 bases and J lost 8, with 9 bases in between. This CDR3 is CASSLGAEAFF. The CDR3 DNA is TGTGCCAGCAGCTTGGGGGCGGAAGCTTTCTTT.

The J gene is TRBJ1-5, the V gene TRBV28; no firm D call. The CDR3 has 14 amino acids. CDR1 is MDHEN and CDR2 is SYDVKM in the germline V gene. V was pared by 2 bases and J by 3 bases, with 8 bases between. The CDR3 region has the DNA TGTGCCAGCAGTTTAAGCAATCTCAATCAGCCCCAGCATTTT. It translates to CASSLSNLNQPQHF.

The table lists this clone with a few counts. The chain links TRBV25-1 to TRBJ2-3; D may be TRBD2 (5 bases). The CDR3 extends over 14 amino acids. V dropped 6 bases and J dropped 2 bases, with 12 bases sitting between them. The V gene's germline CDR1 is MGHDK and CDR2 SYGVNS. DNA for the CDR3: TGTGCCAGCAGGGGAGTAGGCCTCACAGATACGCAGTATTTT. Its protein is CASRGVGLTDTQYF. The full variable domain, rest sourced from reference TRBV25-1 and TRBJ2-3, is EADIYQTPRYLVIGTGKKITLECSQTMGHDKMYWYQQDPGMELHLIHYSYGVNSTEKGDLSSESTVSRIRTEHFPLTLESARPSHTSQYLCASRGVGLTDTQYFGPGTRLTVL.

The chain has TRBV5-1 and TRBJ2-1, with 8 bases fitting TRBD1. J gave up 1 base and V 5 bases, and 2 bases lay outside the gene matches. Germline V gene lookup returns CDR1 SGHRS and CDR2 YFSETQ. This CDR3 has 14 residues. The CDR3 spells CASSRTGSYNEQFF. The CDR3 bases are TGCGCCAGCAGTCGGACAGGGTCCTACAATGAGCAGTTCTTC.

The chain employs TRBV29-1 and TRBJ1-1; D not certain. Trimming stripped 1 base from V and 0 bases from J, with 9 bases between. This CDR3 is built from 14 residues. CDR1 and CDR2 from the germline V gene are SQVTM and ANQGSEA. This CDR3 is CSVEAKSLNTEAFF. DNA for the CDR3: TGCAGCGTTGAAGCTAAGAGCTTGAACACTGAAGCTTTCTTT.

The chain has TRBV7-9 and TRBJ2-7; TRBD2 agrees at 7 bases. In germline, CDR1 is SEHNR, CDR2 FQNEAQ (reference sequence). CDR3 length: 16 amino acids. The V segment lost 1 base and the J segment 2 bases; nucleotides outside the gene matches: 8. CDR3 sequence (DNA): TGTGCCAGCAGCTTAGACTCACCGACTAGCACCTACGAGCAGTACTTC. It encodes CASSLDSPTSTYEQYF.

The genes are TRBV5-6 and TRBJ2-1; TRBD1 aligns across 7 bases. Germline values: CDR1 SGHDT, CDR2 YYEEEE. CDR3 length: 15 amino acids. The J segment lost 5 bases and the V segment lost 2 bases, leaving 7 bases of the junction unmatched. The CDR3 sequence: CASSFLWDRDNEQFF. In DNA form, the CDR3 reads TGTGCCAGCAGCTTCCTTTGGGACAGAGACAATGAGCAGTTCTTC.

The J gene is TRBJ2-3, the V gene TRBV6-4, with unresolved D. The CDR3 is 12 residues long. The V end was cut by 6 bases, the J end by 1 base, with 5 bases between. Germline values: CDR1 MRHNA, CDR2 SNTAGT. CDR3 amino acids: CASSAGTDTQYF. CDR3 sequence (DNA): TGTGCCAGCAGCGCGGGCACAGATACGCAGTATTTT.

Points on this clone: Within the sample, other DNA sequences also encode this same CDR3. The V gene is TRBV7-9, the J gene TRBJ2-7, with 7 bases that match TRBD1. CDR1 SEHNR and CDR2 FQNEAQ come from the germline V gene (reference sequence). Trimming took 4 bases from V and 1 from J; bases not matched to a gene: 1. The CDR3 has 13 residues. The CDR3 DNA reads TGTGCCAGCAGCTCGGGACAGTCCTACGAGCAGTACTTC. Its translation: CASSSGQSYEQYF.

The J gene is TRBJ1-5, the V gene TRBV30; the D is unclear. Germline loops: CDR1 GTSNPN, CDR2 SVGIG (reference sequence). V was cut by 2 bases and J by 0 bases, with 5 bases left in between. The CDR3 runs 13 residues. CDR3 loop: CAWSPFSNQPQHF. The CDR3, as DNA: TGTGCCTGGAGTCCGTTTAGCAATCAGCCCCAGCATTTT.

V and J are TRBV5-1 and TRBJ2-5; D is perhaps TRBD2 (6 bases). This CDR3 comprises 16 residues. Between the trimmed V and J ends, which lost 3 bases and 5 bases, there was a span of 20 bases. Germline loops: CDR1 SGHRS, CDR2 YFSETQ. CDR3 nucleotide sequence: TGCGCCAGCAGCTCGAGGTCGGCGGGGTCTCAGGAGACCCAGTACTTC. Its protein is CASSSRSAGSQETQYF.

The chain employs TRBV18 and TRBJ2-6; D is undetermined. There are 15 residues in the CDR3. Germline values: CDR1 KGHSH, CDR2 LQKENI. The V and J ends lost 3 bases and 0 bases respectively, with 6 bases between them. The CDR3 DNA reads TGTGCCAGCTCACCTAGGAGCTCTGGGGCCAACGTCCTGACTTTC. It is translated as CASSPRSSGANVLTF.

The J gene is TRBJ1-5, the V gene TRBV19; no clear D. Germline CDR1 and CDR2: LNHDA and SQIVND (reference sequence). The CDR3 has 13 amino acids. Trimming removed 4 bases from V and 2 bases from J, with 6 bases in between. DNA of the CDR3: TGTGCCAGTAGTAAGTGGCGCAATCAGCCCCAGCATTTT. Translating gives CASSKWRNQPQHF. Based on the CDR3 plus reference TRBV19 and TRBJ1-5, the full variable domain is DGGITQSPKYLFRKEGQNVTLSCEQNLNHDAMYWYRQDPGQGLRLIYYSQIVNDFQKGDIAEGYSVSREKKESFPLTVTSAQKNPTAFYLCASSKWRNQPQHFGDGTRLSIL.

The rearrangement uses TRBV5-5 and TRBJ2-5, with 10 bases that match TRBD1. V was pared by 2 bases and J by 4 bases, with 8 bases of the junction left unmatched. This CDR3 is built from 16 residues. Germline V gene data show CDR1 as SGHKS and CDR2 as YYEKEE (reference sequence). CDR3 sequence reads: CASSFTPGQGRETQYF. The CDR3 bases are TGTGCCAGCAGCTTCACCCCGGGACAGGGGCGAGAGACCCAGTACTTC.

CDR3 in DNA: TGTGCCAGCAGGGCGGGTGGGTCCTACGAGCAGTACTTC. It translates to CASRAGGSYEQYF. The rearrangement uses TRBV27 and TRBJ2-7; D possibly corresponds to TRBD2 (5 bases). Germline V gives CDR1 MNHEY, CDR2 SMNVEV (reference sequence). CDR3 length: 13 amino acids. The germline V and J ends were trimmed by 6 bases and 1 base, with 10 bases remaining between them.

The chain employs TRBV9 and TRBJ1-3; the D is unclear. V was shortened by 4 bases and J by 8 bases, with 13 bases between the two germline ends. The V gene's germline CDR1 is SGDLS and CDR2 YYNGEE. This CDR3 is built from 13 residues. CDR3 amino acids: CASSQTTSDTIYF. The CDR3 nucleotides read TGTGCCAGCAGCCAGACTACGTCGGACACCATATATTTT.

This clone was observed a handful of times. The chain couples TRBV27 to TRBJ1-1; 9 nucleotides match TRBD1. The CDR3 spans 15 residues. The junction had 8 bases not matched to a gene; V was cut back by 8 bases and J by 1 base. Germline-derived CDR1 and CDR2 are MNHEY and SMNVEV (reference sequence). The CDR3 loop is CASGLNRGPNTEAFF. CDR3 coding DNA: TGTGCCAGCGGACTTAACAGGGGGCCGAACACTGAAGCTTTCTTT.

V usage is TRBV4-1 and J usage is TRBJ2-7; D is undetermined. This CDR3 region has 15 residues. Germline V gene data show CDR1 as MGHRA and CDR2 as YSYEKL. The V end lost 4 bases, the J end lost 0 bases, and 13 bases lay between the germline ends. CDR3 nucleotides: TGCGCCAGCAGCCCCCTAGGAGCGTTCTCCTACGAGCAGTACTTC. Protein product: CASSPLGAFSYEQYF.

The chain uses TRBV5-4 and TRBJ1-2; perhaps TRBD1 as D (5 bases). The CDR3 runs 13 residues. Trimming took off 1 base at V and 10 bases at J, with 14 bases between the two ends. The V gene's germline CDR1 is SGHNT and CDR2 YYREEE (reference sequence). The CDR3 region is CASSLWGVVIYTF. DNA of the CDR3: TGTGCCAGCAGCTTGTGGGGGGTGGTAATCTACACCTTC.

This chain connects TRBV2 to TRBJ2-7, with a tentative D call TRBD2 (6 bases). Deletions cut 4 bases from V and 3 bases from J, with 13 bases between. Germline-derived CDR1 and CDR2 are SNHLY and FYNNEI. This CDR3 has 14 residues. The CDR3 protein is CASSGTAGGYEQYF. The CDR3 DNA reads TGTGCCAGCAGTGGAACAGCCGGGGGCTACGAGCAGTACTTC.

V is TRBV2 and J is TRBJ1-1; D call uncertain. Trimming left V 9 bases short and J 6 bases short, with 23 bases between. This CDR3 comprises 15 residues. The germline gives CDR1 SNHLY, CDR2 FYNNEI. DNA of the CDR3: TGTGCCAGACCAAGTGCAGGAGGGAAGTTCGCTGAAGCTTTCTTT. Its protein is CARPSAGGKFAEAFF.

The CDR3 coding sequence is TGTGCCTTGGGCAGCCGTAATTCACCCCTCCACTTT. Encoded protein: CALGSRNSPLHF. The V call is TRBV28, the J call TRBJ1-6; D gene ambiguous. Germline V gives CDR1 MDHEN, CDR2 SYDVKM. Trimming removed 11 bases from V and 6 bases from J, with 11 bases in between. The CDR3 is 12 residues long.

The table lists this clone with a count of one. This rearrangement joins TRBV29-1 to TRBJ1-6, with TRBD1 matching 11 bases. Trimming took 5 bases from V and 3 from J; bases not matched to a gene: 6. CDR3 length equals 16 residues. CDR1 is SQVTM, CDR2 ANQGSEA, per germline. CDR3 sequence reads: CSVRTGGGLYNSPLHF. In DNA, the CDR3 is TGCAGCGTTCGGACAGGGGGCGGCCTCTATAATTCACCCCTCCACTTT.

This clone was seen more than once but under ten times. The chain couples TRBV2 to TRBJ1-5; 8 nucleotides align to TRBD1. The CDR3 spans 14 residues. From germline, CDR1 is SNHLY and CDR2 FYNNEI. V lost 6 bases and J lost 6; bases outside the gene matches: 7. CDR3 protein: CASRTQGGSQPQHF. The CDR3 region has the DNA TGTGCCAGCAGGACACAGGGGGGGAGTCAGCCCCAGCATTTT.